A selection of T cell receptor beta chains follows, all from one sample in a study of cytomegalovirus exposure and HLA in healthy donors. Profiling relied on immunoSEQ multiplex PCR, and the TCRdb table lists in-frame clones only, not all of them. Among fewer than 250,000 clones listed, around 79% were seen once. The sequenced sample was PBMCs. The receptor set was obtained from a young man in good health and CMV-seronegative. Both conserved end residues are part of each CDR3. A D gene is named only where the DNA matches it firmly. For some rows the clone size is stated as once, few or many, or as a class when expanded; others skip it.

j_call	d_call	clone_size	v_call	cdr3_aa	cdr3_nt
TRBJ2-5	TRBD1	NA	TRBV15	CATSRGQGDPKTQYF	TGTGCCACCAGCAGGGGACAGGGCGACCCCAAGACCCAGTACTTC
TRBJ2-1	NA	once	TRBV28	CASSLSVPTDYGPNEQFF	TGTGCCAGCAGTTTATCCGTACCGACCGACTACGGACCCAATGAGCAGTTCTTC
TRBJ2-5	TRBD1	few	TRBV7-9	CASSPTGKETQYF	TGTGCCAGCAGCCCGACAGGGAAAGAGACCCAGTACTTC
TRBJ1-3	NA	NA	TRBV2	CASSVQVRTMGISGNTIYF	TGTGCCAGCAGTGTTCAGGTCCGGACAATGGGAATCTCTGGAAACACCATATATTTT
TRBJ1-1	NA	NA	TRBV4-3	CASSHRGNTEAFF	TGCGCCAGCAGCCACAGGGGGAACACTGAAGCTTTCTTT
TRBJ1-1	NA	NA	TRBV27	CASIGRLTGPLTEAFF	TGTGCCAGCATAGGACGTTTGACAGGACCATTAACTGAAGCTTTCTTT
TRBJ1-5	TRBD1	NA	TRBV2	CASTRLGTGDQPQHF	TGTGCCAGCACCCGTCTCGGGACAGGGGATCAGCCCCAGCATTTT
TRBJ1-6	TRBD1	NA	TRBV27	CASSSDRESPLHF	TGTGCCAGCTCCAGCGACAGGGAATCACCCCTCCACTTT
TRBJ1-1	NA	few	TRBV11-2	CASSLARHFRISTEAFF	TGTGCCAGCAGCTTAGCACGACACTTTCGGATAAGCACTGAAGCTTTCTTT
TRBJ2-1	NA	NA	TRBV4-3	CASSQERAGSYNEQFF	TGCGCCAGCAGCCAAGAGAGGGCGGGCTCCTACAATGAGCAGTTCTTC
TRBJ2-5	TRBD2	NA	TRBV7-9	CASSSLGGGETQYF	TGTGCCAGCAGCTCCCTGGGGGGGGGAGAGACCCAGTACTTC
TRBJ2-3	NA	NA	TRBV7-8	CASSLRGGTDTQYF	TGTGCCAGCAGCTTACGGGGAGGCACAGATACGCAGTATTTT
TRBJ2-3	TRBD1	NA	TRBV9	CASSASTGAVWQYF	TGTGCCAGCAGCGCCTCCACAGGGGCTGTATGGCAGTATTTT
TRBJ2-1	TRBD2	NA	TRBV7-8	CASSSGLAGFNEQFF	TGTGCCAGCAGCTCTGGACTAGCGGGTTTCAATGAGCAGTTCTTC
TRBJ2-5	TRBD2	NA	TRBV2	CASSEALEAGGRETQYF	TGTGCCAGCAGTGAAGCGCTCGAGGCCGGGGGGAGAGAGACCCAGTACTTC
TRBJ2-3	TRBD2	NA	TRBV27	CASSPGGPRDTQYF	TGTGCCAGCAGCCCGGGAGGGCCTAGAGATACGCAGTATTTT
TRBJ2-4	NA	NA	TRBV5-4	CASSLVGDLAKNIQYF	TGTGCCAGCAGCTTGGTTGGAGATCTAGCCAAAAACATTCAGTACTTC
TRBJ2-1	NA	NA	TRBV7-3	CASSLLLAGNEQFF	TGTGCCAGCAGCTTACTGCTCGCCGGGAATGAGCAGTTCTTC
TRBJ2-7	TRBD2	NA	TRBV6-5	CASSYLASGAPYEQYF	TGTGCCAGCAGTTACTTGGCTAGCGGGGCACCCTACGAGCAGTACTTC
TRBJ2-2	NA	NA	TRBV30	CAWSVLFRVPGELFF	TGTGCCTGGAGTGTACTGTTTAGAGTCCCGGGGGAGCTGTTTTTT
TRBJ1-2	NA	NA	TRBV4-3	CASSQGMTGAYGYTF	TGCGCCAGCAGCCAAGGGATGACAGGCGCATATGGCTACACCTTC
TRBJ2-1	NA	NA	TRBV19	CASSSVGEWNEQFF	TGTGCCAGTAGTTCGGTGGGAGAGTGGAATGAGCAGTTCTTC
TRBJ2-6	NA	few	TRBV2	CASSERSGANVLTF	TGTGCCAGCAGTGAACGGTCTGGGGCCAACGTCCTGACTTTC
TRBJ1-5	NA	NA	TRBV5-6	CASSLDSSNQPQHF	TGTGCCAGCAGCTTAGACAGTAGCAATCAGCCCCAGCATTTT
TRBJ2-7	TRBD2	NA	TRBV29-1	CSVGLAGGYEQYF	TGCAGCGTCGGACTAGCGGGAGGGTACGAGCAGTACTTC
TRBJ2-2	NA	few	TRBV13	CASSLGGVGAGELFF	TGTGCCAGCAGCTTAGGGGGTGTGGGCGCCGGGGAGCTGTTTTTT
TRBJ2-1	NA	NA	TRBV11-2	CASSLGVQESLWSEQFF	TGTGCCAGCAGCTTAGGGGTACAGGAAAGCCTGTGGAGTGAGCAGTTCTTC
TRBJ1-2	NA	NA	TRBV18	CASSPAGLNYGYTF	TGTGCCAGCTCACCGGCAGGCCTGAACTATGGCTACACCTTC
TRBJ2-1	NA	NA	TRBV18	CASSPSSSYNEQFF	TGTGCCAGCTCACCGAGTAGTAGCTACAATGAGCAGTTCTTC
TRBJ1-5	NA	NA	TRBV10-1	CASSESSVNCNQPQHF	TGCGCCAGCAGTGAGTCTTCGGTGAACTGCAATCAGCCCCAGCATTTT
TRBJ2-7	TRBD1	NA	TRBV13	CASSDGTGAGEQYF	TGTGCCAGCAGCGACGGGACAGGGGCAGGCGAGCAGTACTTC
TRBJ1-5	NA	NA	TRBV6-1	CASSPRVNQPQHF	TGTGCCAGCAGCCCGAGGGTGAATCAGCCCCAGCATTTT
TRBJ1-2	NA	NA	TRBV19	CASSSPGDYYGYTF	TGTGCCAGTAGTTCCCCCGGGGACTACTATGGCTACACCTTC
TRBJ2-7	NA	NA	TRBV5-1	CASSFSTQSSYEQYF	TGCGCCAGCAGCTTTTCGACTCAGAGCTCCTACGAGCAGTACTTC
TRBJ2-7	TRBD1	NA	TRBV11-1	CASSLTTGGSYEQYF	TGTGCCAGCAGCTTAACAACAGGGGGATCCTACGAGCAGTACTTC
TRBJ2-3	NA	NA	TRBV9	CASSVDGVVDTQYF	TGTGCCAGCAGCGTAGACGGGGTTGTAGATACGCAGTATTTT
TRBJ2-1	TRBD2	NA	TRBV5-4	CASSHWTSGKTYNEQFF	TGTGCCAGCAGCCATTGGACTAGCGGGAAGACCTACAATGAGCAGTTCTTC
TRBJ2-7	NA	NA	TRBV10-1	CASSMCAGGGVEQYF	TGCGCCAGCAGTATGTGTGCCGGGGGTGGGGTCGAGCAGTACTTC
TRBJ2-7	NA	NA	TRBV2	CASSERGDSYEQYF	TGTGCCAGCAGTGAAAGGGGCGATTCCTACGAGCAGTACTTC
TRBJ1-5	TRBD1	NA	TRBV13	CASSRGQGVQPQHF	TGTGCCAGCAGCCGGGGACAGGGCGTTCAGCCCCAGCATTTT
TRBJ2-2	TRBD1	NA	TRBV5-6	CASSEGQGNTGELFF	TGTGCCAGCAGCGAGGGACAGGGAAACACCGGGGAGCTGTTTTTT
TRBJ2-1	TRBD2	NA	TRBV5-1	CASGGLAGEKPYNEQFF	TGCGCCAGCGGCGGACTAGCGGGAGAAAAGCCGTACAATGAGCAGTTCTTC
TRBJ2-1	NA	NA	TRBV28	CAGGTPRSSEQFF	TGTGCCGGAGGGACTCCGCGCTCTTCAGAGCAGTTCTTC
TRBJ1-2	NA	NA	TRBV7-2	CASKEAHYGYTF	TGTGCCAGCAAGGAGGCGCACTATGGCTACACCTTC
TRBJ1-1	NA	NA	TRBV7-2	CASSLREGFGTEAFF	TGTGCCAGCAGCCTCAGGGAGGGTTTCGGCACTGAAGCTTTCTTT
TRBJ2-1	TRBD2	NA	TRBV2	CASSPGLAGIEQFF	TGTGCCAGCAGCCCGGGACTAGCGGGAATTGAGCAGTTCTTC
TRBJ2-1	TRBD1	NA	TRBV5-1	CASSFTGQGPNHEQFF	TGCGCCAGCAGCTTCACCGGACAGGGTCCTAACCATGAGCAGTTCTTC
TRBJ2-4	TRBD2	few	TRBV7-8	CASSPRLAGPSKNIQYF	TGTGCCAGCAGCCCTCGACTAGCGGGGCCCTCCAAAAACATTCAGTACTTC
TRBJ1-1	NA	NA	TRBV5-1	CASSTRTGTSNTEAFF	TGCGCCAGCAGCACACGAACCGGGACATCGAACACTGAAGCTTTCTTT
TRBJ2-3	NA	NA	TRBV9	CASSVRTDTQYF	TGTGCCAGCAGCGTACGTACAGATACGCAGTATTTT
TRBJ2-7	NA	NA	TRBV7-8	CASSFLGVGGTNEQYF	TGTGCCAGCAGCTTTCTTGGGGTTGGAGGGACCAACGAGCAGTACTTC
TRBJ2-2	NA	NA	TRBV9	CASSVARFTGELFF	TGTGCCAGCAGCGTAGCGAGGTTCACCGGGGAGCTGTTTTTT
TRBJ2-7	TRBD1	NA	TRBV9	CASSPDSFRDSPYEQYF	TGTGCCAGCAGCCCCGACTCATTCCGGGACAGTCCCTACGAGCAGTACTTC
TRBJ1-1	TRBD1	NA	TRBV28	CASSLSTGGNTEAFF	TGTGCCAGCAGTTTATCAACAGGGGGGAACACTGAAGCTTTCTTT